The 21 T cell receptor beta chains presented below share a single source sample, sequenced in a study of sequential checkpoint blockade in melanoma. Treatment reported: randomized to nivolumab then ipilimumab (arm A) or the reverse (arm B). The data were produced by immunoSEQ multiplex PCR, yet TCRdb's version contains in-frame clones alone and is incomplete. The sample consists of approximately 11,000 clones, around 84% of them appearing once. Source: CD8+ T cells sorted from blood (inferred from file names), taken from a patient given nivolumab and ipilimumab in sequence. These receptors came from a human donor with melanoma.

In DNA, the CDR3 is TGTGCCAGCAGCTTAGCCGCGGGGATGGAGCAGTTCTTC. Translation: CASSLAAGMEQFF. The chain links TRBV7-9 to TRBJ2-1; D might be TRBD2 (6 bases). V dropped 0 bases and J dropped 10 bases, with 10 bases sitting between them. The V gene's germline CDR1 is SEHNR and CDR2 FQNEAQ (reference sequence). The CDR3 is 13 residues long.

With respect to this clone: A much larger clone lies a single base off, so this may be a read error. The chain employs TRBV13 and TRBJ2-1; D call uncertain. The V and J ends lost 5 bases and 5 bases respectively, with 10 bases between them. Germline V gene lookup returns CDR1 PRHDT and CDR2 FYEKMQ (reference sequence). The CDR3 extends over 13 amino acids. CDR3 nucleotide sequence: TGTGCCAGCAGCGCCGAACTAAACAATGAGCAGTTCTTC. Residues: CASSAELNNEQFF.

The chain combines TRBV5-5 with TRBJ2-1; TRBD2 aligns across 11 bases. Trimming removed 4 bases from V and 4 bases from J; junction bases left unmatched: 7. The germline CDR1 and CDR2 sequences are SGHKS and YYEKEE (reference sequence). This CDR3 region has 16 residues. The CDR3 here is CASSHGLAGVYNEQFF. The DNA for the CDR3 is TGTGCCAGCAGCCATGGACTAGCGGGCGTATACAATGAGCAGTTCTTC.

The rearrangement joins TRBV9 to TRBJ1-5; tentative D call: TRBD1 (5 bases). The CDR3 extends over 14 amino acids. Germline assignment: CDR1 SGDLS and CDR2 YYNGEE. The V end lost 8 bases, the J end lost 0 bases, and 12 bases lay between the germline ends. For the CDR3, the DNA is TGTGCCAGTGGGGGGATTAATAGCAATCAGCCCCAGCATTTT. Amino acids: CASGGINSNQPQHF.

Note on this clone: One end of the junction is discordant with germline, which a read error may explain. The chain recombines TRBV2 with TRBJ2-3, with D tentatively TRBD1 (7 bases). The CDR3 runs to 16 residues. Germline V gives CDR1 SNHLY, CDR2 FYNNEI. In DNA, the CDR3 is TGTGCCAGCAGTGAATTCGGGAGTGGGGGACAGATACGCAGGGATTTT. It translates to CASSEFGSGGQIRRDF.

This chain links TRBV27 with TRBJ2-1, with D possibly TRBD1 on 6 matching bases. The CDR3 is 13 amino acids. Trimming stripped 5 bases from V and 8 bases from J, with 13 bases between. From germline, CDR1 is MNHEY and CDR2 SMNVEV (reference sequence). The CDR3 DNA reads TGTGCCAGCAGTCCAACAGGGTGGCATGAGCAGTTCTTC. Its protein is CASSPTGWHEQFF.

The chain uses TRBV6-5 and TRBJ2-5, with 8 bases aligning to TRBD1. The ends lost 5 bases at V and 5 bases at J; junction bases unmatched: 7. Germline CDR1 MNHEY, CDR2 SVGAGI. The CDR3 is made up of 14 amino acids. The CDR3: CASSPRTGRETQYF. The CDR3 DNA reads TGTGCCAGCAGTCCCCGGACAGGGAGGGAGACCCAGTACTTC.

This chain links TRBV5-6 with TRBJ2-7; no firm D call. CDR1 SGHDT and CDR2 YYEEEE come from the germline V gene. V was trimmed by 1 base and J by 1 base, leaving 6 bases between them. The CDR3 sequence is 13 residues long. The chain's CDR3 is CASSLQFSYEQYF. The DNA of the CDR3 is TGTGCCAGCAGCTTGCAATTTTCCTACGAGCAGTACTTC.

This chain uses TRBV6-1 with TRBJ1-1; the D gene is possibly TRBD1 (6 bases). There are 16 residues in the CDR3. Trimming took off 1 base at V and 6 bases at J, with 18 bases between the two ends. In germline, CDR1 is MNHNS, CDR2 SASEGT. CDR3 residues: CASSEGPGQKTSEAFF. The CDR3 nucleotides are TGTGCCAGCAGTGAAGGTCCGGGACAAAAAACGTCTGAAGCTTTCTTT.

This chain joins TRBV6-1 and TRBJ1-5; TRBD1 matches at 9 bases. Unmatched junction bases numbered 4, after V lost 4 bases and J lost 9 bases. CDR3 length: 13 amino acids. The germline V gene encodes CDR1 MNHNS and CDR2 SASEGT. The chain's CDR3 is CASSGGQGLPQHF. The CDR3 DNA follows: TGTGCCAGCAGTGGGGGACAGGGCCTGCCCCAGCATTTT.

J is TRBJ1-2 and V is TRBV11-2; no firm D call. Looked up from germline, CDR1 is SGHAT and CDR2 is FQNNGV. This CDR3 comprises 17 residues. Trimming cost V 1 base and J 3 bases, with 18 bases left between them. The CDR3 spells CASSLVAGVRSYYGYTF. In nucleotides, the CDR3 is TGTGCCAGCAGCTTAGTAGCCGGGGTCCGTTCATACTATGGCTACACCTTC.

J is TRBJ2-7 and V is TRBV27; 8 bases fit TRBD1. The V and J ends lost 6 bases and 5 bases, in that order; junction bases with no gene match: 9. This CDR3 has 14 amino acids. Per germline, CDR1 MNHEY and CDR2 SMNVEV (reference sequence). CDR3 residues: CASSAWTGRHEQYF. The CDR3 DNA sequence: TGTGCCAGCAGCGCCTGGACAGGGAGGCACGAGCAGTACTTC.

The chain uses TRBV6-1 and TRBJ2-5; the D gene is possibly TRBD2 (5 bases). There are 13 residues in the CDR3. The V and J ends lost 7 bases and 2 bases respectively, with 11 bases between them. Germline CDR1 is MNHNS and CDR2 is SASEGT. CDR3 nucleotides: TGTGCCAGCACCGGTGGGGAGCAAGAGACCCAGTACTTC. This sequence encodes CASTGGEQETQYF.

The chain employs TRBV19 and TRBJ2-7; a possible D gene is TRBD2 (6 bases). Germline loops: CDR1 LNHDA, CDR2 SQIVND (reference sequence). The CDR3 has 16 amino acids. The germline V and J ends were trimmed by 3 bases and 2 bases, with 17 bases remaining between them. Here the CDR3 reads CASSIAGGSRTYEQYF. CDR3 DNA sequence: TGTGCCAGTAGTATCGCTGGGGGGTCGAGAACCTACGAGCAGTACTTC.

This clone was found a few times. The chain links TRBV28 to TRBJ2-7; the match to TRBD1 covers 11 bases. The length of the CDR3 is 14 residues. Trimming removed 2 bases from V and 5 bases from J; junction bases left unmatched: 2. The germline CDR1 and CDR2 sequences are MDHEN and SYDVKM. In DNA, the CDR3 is TGTGCCAGCAGTTTAGGGACAGGGGGAGACGAGCAGTACTTC. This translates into CASSLGTGGDEQYF. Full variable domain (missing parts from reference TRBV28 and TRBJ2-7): DVKVTQSSRYLVKRTGEKVFLECVQDMDHENMFWYRQDPGLGLRLIYFSYDVKMKEKGDIPEGYSVSREKKERFSLILESASTNQTSMYLCASSLGTGGDEQYFGPGTRLTVT.

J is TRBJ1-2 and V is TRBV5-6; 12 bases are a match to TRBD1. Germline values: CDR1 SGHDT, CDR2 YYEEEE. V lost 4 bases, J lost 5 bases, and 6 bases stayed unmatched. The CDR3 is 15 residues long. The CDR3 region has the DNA TGTGCCAGCAGCACAGGGACAGGGGGCAGATATGGCTACACCTTC. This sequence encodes CASSTGTGGRYGYTF.

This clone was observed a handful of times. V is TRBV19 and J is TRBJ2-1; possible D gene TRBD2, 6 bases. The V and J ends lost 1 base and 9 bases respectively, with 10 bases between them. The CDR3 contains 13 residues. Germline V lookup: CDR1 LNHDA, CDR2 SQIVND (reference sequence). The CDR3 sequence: CASSIVRGTEQFF. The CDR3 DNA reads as TGTGCCAGTAGTATAGTTCGGGGGACTGAGCAGTTCTTC. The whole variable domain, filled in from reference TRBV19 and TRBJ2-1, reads DGGITQSPKYLFRKEGQNVTLSCEQNLNHDAMYWYRQDPGQGLRLIYYSQIVNDFQKGDIAEGYSVSREKKESFPLTVTSAQKNPTAFYLCASSIVRGTEQFFGPGTRLTVL.

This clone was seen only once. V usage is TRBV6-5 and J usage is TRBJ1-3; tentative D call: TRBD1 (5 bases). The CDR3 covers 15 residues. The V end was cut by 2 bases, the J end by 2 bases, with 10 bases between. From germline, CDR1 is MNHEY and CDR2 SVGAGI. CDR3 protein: CASSYPGETGNTIYF. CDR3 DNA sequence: TGTGCCAGCAGTTACCCGGGGGAAACTGGAAACACCATATATTTT.

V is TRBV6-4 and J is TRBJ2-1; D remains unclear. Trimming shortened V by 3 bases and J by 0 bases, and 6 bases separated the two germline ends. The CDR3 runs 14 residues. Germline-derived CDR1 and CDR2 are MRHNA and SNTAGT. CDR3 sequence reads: CASSEESSYNEQFF. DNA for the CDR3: TGTGCCAGCAGTGAGGAGAGCTCCTACAATGAGCAGTTCTTC.

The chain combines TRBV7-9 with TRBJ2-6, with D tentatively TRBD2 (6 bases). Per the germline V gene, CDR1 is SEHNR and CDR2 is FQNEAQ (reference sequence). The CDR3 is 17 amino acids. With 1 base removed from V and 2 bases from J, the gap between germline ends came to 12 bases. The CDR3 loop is CASSLGGWEAGANVLTF. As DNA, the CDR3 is TGTGCCAGCAGCTTAGGGGGATGGGAGGCTGGGGCCAACGTCCTGACTTTC. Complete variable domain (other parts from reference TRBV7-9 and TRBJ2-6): DTGVSQNPRHKITKRGQNVTFRCDPISEHNRLYWYRQTLGQGPEFLTYFQNEAQLEKSRLLSDRFSAERPKGSFSTLEIQRTEQGDSAMYLCASSLGGWEAGANVLTFGAGSRLTVL.

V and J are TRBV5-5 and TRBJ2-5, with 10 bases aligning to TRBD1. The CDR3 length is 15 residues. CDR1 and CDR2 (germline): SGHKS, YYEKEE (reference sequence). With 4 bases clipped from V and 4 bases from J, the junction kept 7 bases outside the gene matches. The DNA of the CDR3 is TGTGCCAGCAGCGCGGACAGGGGGGGAAGAGAGACCCAGTACTTC. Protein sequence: CASSADRGGRETQYF. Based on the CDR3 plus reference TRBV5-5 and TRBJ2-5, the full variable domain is DAGVTQSPTHLIKTRGQQVTLRCSPISGHKSVSWYQQVLGQGPQFIFQYYEKEERGRGNFPDRFSARQFPNYSSELNVNALLLGDSALYLCASSADRGGRETQYFGPGTRLLVL.